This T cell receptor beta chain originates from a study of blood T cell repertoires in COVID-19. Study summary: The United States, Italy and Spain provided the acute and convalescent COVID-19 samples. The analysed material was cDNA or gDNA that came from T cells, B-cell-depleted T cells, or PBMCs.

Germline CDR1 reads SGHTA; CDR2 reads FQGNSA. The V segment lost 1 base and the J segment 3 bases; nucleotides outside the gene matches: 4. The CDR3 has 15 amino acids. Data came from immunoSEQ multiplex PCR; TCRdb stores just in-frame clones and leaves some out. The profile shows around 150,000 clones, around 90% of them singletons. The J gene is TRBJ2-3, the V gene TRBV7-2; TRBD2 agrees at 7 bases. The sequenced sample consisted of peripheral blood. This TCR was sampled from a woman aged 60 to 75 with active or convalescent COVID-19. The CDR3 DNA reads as TGTGCCAGCAGCTTAGACCCAGCGGGGACAGATACGCAGTATTTT. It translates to CASSLDPAGTDTQYF.